This T cell receptor beta chain originates from a study of graft-versus-host responses after intestinal transplantation. About the study: Once they had received anti-thymocyte globulin induction, all recipients took tacrolimus and steroids for approximately three years.

The CDR3 is made up of 14 amino acids. Germline CDR1 MNHNY, CDR2 SVGAGI (reference sequence). Between the trimmed V and J ends, which lost 6 bases and 0 bases, there was a span of 12 bases. Study-level findings and limits: Investigators detected GvH clones in recipient marrow, with some emerging earlier in ileum or blood.

Note on this clone: The antigen is unknown.

Profiled with immunoSEQ multiplex PCR; TCRdb holds only in-frame clones, not every one. The repertoire includes approximately 85,000 clones, roughly 93% of them detected once, and 1.1% sits in the top ten. The receptor was derived from a human donor who was the organ donor for an intestinal transplant. The chain carries TRBV6-6 and TRBJ2-7; TRBD1 might be the D (6 bases). The sequencing used unstimulated CD8+ T cells sorted from spleen or lymph node cells, collected before transplant. The CDR3 spells CASRWDTYSYEQYF. Written as DNA, the CDR3 is TGTGCCAGCAGGTGGGACACCTACTCCTACGAGCAGTACTTC.